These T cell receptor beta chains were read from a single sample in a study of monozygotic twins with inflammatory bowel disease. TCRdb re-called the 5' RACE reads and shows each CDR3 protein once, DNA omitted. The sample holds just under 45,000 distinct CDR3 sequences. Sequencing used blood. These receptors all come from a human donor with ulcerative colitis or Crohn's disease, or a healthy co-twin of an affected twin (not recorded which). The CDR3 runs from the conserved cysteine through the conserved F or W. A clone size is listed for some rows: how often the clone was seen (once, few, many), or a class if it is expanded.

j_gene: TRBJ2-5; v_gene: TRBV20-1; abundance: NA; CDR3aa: CSARIRQVQETQYF
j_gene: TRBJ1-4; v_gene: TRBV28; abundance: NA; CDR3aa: CATDTGGAAEKLFF
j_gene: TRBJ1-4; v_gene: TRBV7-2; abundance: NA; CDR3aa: CASSLTQVIGEKLFF
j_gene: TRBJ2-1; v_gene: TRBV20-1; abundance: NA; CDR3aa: CSAGLAGGYNEQFF
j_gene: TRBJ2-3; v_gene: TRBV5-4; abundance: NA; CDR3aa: CASSFRLAGGGTDTQYF
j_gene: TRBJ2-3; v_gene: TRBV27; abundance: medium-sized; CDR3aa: CASSPPGLAGADTQYF
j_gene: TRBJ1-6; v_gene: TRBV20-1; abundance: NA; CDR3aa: CSASDPRTGNNSPLHF
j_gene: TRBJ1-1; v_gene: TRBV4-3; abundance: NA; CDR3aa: CASSQVRGGGVTEAFF
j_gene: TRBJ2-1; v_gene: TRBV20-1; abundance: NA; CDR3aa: CSAQGGATYNEQFF
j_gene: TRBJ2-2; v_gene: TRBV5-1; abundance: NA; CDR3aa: CASSEPGTTGELFF
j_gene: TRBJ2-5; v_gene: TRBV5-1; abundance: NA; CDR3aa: CASSRDRSEETQYF
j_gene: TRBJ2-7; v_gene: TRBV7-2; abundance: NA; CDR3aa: CASSVRSGAGAVEQYF
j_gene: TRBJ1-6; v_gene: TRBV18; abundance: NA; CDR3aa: CASSDLGRRNSPLHF
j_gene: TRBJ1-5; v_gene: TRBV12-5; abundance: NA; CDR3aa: CASGRTGQGSNQPQHF
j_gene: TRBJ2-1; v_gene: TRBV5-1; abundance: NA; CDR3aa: CASSLGDNNEQFF
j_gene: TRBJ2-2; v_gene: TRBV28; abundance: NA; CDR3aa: CASLTPGGRIGELFF
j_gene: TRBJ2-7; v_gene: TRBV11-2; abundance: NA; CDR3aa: CASSLVGTSGTNYEQYF
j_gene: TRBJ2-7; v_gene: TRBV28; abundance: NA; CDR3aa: CASSADRRQYF
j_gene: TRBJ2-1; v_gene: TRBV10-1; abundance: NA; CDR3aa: CASSSTGRNEQFF
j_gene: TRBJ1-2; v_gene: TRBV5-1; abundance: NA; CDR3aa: CASSLQGARYGYTF
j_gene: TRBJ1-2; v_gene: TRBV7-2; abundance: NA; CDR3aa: CASTIGWGLNYGYTF
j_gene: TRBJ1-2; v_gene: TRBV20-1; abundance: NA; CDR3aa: CSATPGADYGYTF
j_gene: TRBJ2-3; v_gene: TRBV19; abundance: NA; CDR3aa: CASSIDGTAGADTQYF
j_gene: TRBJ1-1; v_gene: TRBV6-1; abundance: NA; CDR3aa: CASSDLRGNTEAFF
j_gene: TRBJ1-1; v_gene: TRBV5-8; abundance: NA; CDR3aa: CASSFKRGNGISEAFF
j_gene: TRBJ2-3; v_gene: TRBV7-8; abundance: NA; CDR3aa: CASSLAGHLGDTQYF
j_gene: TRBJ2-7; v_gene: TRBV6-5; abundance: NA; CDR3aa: CASSPTVMSGGYEQYF
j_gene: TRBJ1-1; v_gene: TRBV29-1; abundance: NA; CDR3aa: CSVDQGMNTEAFF
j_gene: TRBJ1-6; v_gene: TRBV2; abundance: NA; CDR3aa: CASTYEGGTGGNSPLHF
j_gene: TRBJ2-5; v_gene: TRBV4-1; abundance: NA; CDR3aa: CASSQRDRRYQETQYF
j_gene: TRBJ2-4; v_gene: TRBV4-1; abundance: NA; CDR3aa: CASSQQQGLNIQYF
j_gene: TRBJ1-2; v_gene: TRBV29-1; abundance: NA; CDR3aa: CSVEKGGYGYTF
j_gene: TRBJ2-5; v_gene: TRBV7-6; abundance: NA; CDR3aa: CASSQPGLAEETQYF
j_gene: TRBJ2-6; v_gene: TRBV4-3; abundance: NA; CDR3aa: CASSPGFSGANVLTF
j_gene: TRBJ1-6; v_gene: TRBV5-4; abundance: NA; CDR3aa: CASSQTIEGRLHF